The 29 T cell receptor beta chains presented below share a single source sample, sequenced in a study of blood T cell repertoires in COVID-19. The assay was immunoSEQ multiplex PCR, and TCRdb's table has in-frame clones only and misses some. The profile shows 200,000 to 250,000 clones, 75% to 90% of them singletons. The sequenced material came from peripheral blood. These receptors came from a man aged 60-69 years who had recovered from COVID-19.

This chain uses TRBV10-3 with TRBJ1-2; TRBD1 might be the D (6 bases). Trimming stripped 3 bases from V and 1 base from J, with 9 bases between. The length of the CDR3 is 14 residues. Germline CDR1 is ENHRY and CDR2 is SYGVKD. CDR3 residues: CAISESGDNYGYTF. CDR3 coding DNA: TGTGCCATCAGTGAATCAGGGGATAACTATGGCTACACCTTC.

The rearrangement joins TRBV5-4 to TRBJ2-1; a weak D match, TRBD2 (6 bases). The CDR3 is 13 amino acids. The ends were cut back, 1 base at V and 6 bases at J, with 8 bases in the middle. CDR1 is SGHNT and CDR2 is YYREEE in the germline V gene (reference sequence). In DNA, the CDR3 is TGTGCCAGCAGCTTGTACGGGGGCAATGAGCAGTTCTTC. Translating gives CASSLYGGNEQFF.

The V gene is TRBV9, the J gene TRBJ2-1, with D possibly being TRBD2 (5 bases). Germline V gene data show CDR1 as SGDLS and CDR2 as YYNGEE. The CDR3 length is 16 residues. The V gene lost 0 bases and the J gene lost 0 bases, with 10 bases spanning the gap. CDR3 DNA sequence: TGTGCCAGCAGCGTAGTCATGAGCGGCTCCTACAATGAGCAGTTCTTC. The encoded protein is CASSVVMSGSYNEQFF.

The genes are TRBV7-3 and TRBJ2-1; 11 bases match TRBD2. Germline trimming cut 5 bases from V and 4 bases from J; bases unmatched to any gene: 4. CDR1 and CDR2 (germline): SGHTA, FQGTGA. The CDR3 loop spans 15 amino acids. CDR3 DNA sequence: TGTGCCAGCAGCGCGGGACTAGCGGTTTACAATGAGCAGTTCTTC. Translating it yields CASSAGLAVYNEQFF. The whole variable domain, remainder taken from reference TRBV7-3 and TRBJ2-1, is GAGVSQTPSNKVTEKGKYVELRCDPISGHTALYWYRQSLGQGPEFLIYFQGTGAADDSGLPNDRFFAVRPEGSVSTLKIQRTERGDSAVYLCASSAGLAVYNEQFFGPGTRLTVL.

This clone was detected a few times. The chain employs TRBV5-1 and TRBJ1-1; 9 nucleotides agree with TRBD1. The CDR3 spans 16 residues. CDR1 is SGHRS, CDR2 YFSETQ, per germline. With V trimmed by 3 bases and J by 5 bases, 11 bases remained unmatched. Written as DNA, the CDR3 is TGCGCCAGCAGCTGGGGGACACAGGGGGCTGGAACTGAAGCTTTCTTT. Its protein is CASSWGTQGAGTEAFF.

The chain has TRBV7-2 and TRBJ2-3, with D uncertain. The length of the CDR3 is 14 residues. Germline CDR1 SGHTA, CDR2 FQGNSA. The V gene lost 4 bases and the J gene lost 0 bases, with 8 bases spanning the gap. This chain's CDR3 is CASSSYSSTDTQYF. The CDR3 DNA is TGTGCCAGCAGCTCCTACTCGAGCACAGATACGCAGTATTTT.

This chain connects TRBV10-3 to TRBJ2-3; TRBD2 matches 10 bases. The V gene end was trimmed by 2 bases and the J gene end by 5 bases; junction bases not matched to a gene: 7. Germline V gives CDR1 ENHRY, CDR2 SYGVKD. This CDR3 is 16 amino acids long. The CDR3 DNA reads TGTGCCATCAGTGAGGGCTTAGCGGGGGGAGAAGATACGCAGTATTTT. This sequence encodes CAISEGLAGGEDTQYF.

This clone was counted once. V is TRBV25-1 and J is TRBJ1-3, with no clear D. CDR3 size: 15 residues. Germline V gene data show CDR1 as MGHDK and CDR2 as SYGVNS. The V and J ends lost 1 base and 0 bases respectively, with 7 bases between them. CDR3 amino acids: CASSEFGVSGNTIYF. The CDR3 nucleotides read TGTGCCAGCAGTGAATTCGGAGTCTCTGGAAACACCATATATTTT.

This clone turned up a few times. The rearrangement uses TRBV27 and TRBJ1-1; 8 nucleotides align to TRBD1. CDR3 length equals 16 residues. The V gene end was trimmed by 11 bases and the J gene end by 4 bases; junction bases not matched to a gene: 18. The germline CDR1 and CDR2 sequences are MNHEY and SMNVEV (reference sequence). Here the CDR3 DNA reads TGTGCCTGTTCCGTTTCTCAGGGGGCTCGGGTCACTGAAGCTTTCTTT. It codes for CACSVSQGARVTEAFF.

This sequence joins TRBV12-3 or TRBV12-4 and TRBJ1-1; D may be TRBD1 (6 bases). The CDR3 is made up of 13 amino acids. Trimming left V 5 bases short and J 8 bases short, with 15 bases between. The CDR3 sequence: CASSLRDKMEAFF. The CDR3 bases are TGTGCCAGCAGTCTCCGGGACAAAATGGAAGCTTTCTTT.

The chain recombines TRBV18 with TRBJ2-6, with 10 bases identical to TRBD1. The CDR3 has 15 residues. V gave up 5 bases and J gave up 4 bases; unmatched junction bases: 2. Germline V gene data show CDR1 as KGHSH and CDR2 as LQKENI. The CDR3 sequence is CASSRQGAGANVLTF. The CDR3 DNA follows: TGTGCCAGCTCAAGACAGGGGGCCGGGGCCAACGTCCTGACTTTC.

The chain carries TRBV10-2 and TRBJ2-7, with TRBD2 as a possible D gene (6 bases). Between the trimmed V and J ends, which lost 8 bases and 1 base, there was a span of 18 bases. Germline CDR1 and CDR2: WSHSY and SAAADI. There are 15 residues in the CDR3. The DNA of the CDR3 is TGCGCCAGCCTCAGGGAGGAAACCGGGTCCTACGAGCAGTACTTC. This codes for CASLREETGSYEQYF.

The chain has TRBV6-6 and TRBJ2-1; the D gene is possibly TRBD1 (6 bases). V lost 8 bases to trimming and J lost 3 bases, with 17 bases between them. The CDR3 contains 15 residues. Germline V gene data show CDR1 as MNHNY and CDR2 as SVGAGI (reference sequence). CDR3 bases: TGTGCCAGCTCCCGACAGGACTGGGTCTACAATGAGCAGTTCTTC. This encodes CASSRQDWVYNEQFF.

This chain connects TRBV3-1 (or the pseudogene TRBV3-2) to TRBJ2-5; maybe TRBD2 (5 bases). The CDR3 has 15 residues. The germline V gene has CDR1 LGHDT and CDR2 YNNKEL (reference sequence). V gave up 4 bases and J gave up 1 base, with 13 bases separating them. This chain's CDR3 is CASSLLGSFQETQYF. DNA for the CDR3: TGTGCCAGCAGCCTCTTAGGGAGCTTCCAAGAGACCCAGTACTTC.

Written as DNA, the CDR3 is TGCGCCAGCAGCGTGGGACTCAGCTCCTACGAGCAGTACTTC. It encodes CASSVGLSSYEQYF. This chain uses TRBV5-1 with TRBJ2-7, with D possibly TRBD2 on 6 matching bases. This CDR3 spans 14 amino acids. V gave up 4 bases and J gave up 0 bases, with 11 bases separating them. The germline V gene encodes CDR1 SGHRS and CDR2 YFSETQ.

The rearrangement joins TRBV5-1 to TRBJ2-5; 11 bases align to TRBD2. The germline gives CDR1 SGHRS, CDR2 YFSETQ. Germline trimming cut 1 base from V and 5 bases from J; bases unmatched to any gene: 10. CDR3 size: 17 residues. The CDR3 region is CASSLLLAGARGETQYF. CDR3 coding DNA: TGCGCCAGCAGCTTGTTACTAGCGGGAGCTAGGGGGGAGACCCAGTACTTC.

V is TRBV11-3 and J is TRBJ2-1, with a possible D match to TRBD1 (6 bases). The V end lost 2 bases, the J end lost 3 bases, and 8 bases lay between the germline ends. CDR1 is SGHNT, CDR2 YENEEA, per germline. The CDR3 is 14 residues long. CDR3 amino acids: CASSLQGNYNEQFF. The CDR3 nucleotides read TGTGCCAGCAGCTTACAGGGGAACTACAATGAGCAGTTCTTC. The full variable domain, in which reference TRBV11-3 and TRBJ2-1 provide the parts outside the CDR3, is EAGVVQSPRYKIIEKKQPVAFWCNPISGHNTLYWYLQNLGQGPELLIRYENEEAVDDSQLPKDRFSAERLKGVDSTLKIQPAELGDSAVYLCASSLQGNYNEQFFGPGTRLTVL.

The chain carries TRBV6-1 and TRBJ2-1, with D maybe TRBD1 (6 bases). This CDR3 spans 14 amino acids. Germline V gene lookup returns CDR1 MNHNS and CDR2 SASEGT. Trimming removed 3 bases from V and 2 bases from J, with 8 bases in between. The CDR3 here is CASSDSGAYNEQFF. The CDR3 DNA is TGTGCCAGCAGTGATTCAGGGGCCTACAATGAGCAGTTCTTC.

The chain uses TRBV3-1 (or the pseudogene TRBV3-2) and TRBJ2-3, with D maybe TRBD2 (5 bases). Germline loops: CDR1 LGHDT, CDR2 YNNKEL (reference sequence). This CDR3 contains 15 residues. V was cut by 4 bases and J by 7 bases, with 18 bases left in between. CDR3 sequence reads: CASSLLGSSSNTQYF. The DNA of the CDR3 is TGTGCCAGCAGCCTTTTAGGGAGTAGCTCAAATACGCAGTATTTT.

The gene calls are TRBV3-1 (or the pseudogene TRBV3-2) and TRBJ1-2; D is possibly TRBD1 (6 bases). Germline loops: CDR1 LGHDT, CDR2 YNNKEL (reference sequence). V was pared by 3 bases and J by 4 bases, with 9 bases between. CDR3 size: 13 residues. Written as DNA, the CDR3 is TGTGCCAGCAGCCAGGAGACAGGCTATGGCTACACCTTC. Protein sequence: CASSQETGYGYTF.

The chain combines TRBV18 with TRBJ2-7; weak D call: TRBD1 (5 bases). CDR1 is KGHSH, CDR2 LQKENI, per germline. V was cut by 0 bases and J by 2 bases, with 11 bases left in between. This CDR3 contains 15 residues. Here the CDR3 reads CASSPPVRVAYEQYF. The CDR3 region has the DNA TGTGCCAGCTCACCACCGGTCAGGGTCGCCTACGAGCAGTACTTC.

The chain carries TRBV3-1 (or the pseudogene TRBV3-2) and TRBJ2-7; TRBD2 matches 7 bases. Germline V gives CDR1 LGHDT, CDR2 YNNKEL (reference sequence). With 4 bases clipped from V and 5 bases from J, the junction kept 5 bases outside the gene matches. The length of the CDR3 is 13 residues. The CDR3 spells CASSRSGINEQYF. The CDR3 DNA reads as TGTGCCAGCAGCCGGAGCGGGATTAACGAGCAGTACTTC.

The CDR3 DNA follows: TGTGCCAGCAGTTGGTCCCGGGACAGGGGTGGAAAACTGTTTTTT. It yields the protein CASSWSRDRGGKLFF. The rearrangement uses TRBV27 and TRBJ1-4, with TRBD1 matching over 10 bases. The CDR3 extends over 15 amino acids. From germline, CDR1 is MNHEY and CDR2 SMNVEV (reference sequence). The trim removed 4 bases at V and 10 bases at J, leaving 9 bases unmatched. Full variable domain (missing parts from reference TRBV27 and TRBJ1-4): EAQVTQNPRYLITVTGKKLTVTCSQNMNHEYMSWYRQDPGLGLRQIYYSMNVEVTDKGDVPEGYKVSRKEKRNFPLILESPSPNQTSLYFCASSWSRDRGGKLFFGSGTQLSVL.

This rearrangement joins TRBV7-9 to TRBJ2-3; 7 bases agree with TRBD1. The CDR3 runs to 14 residues. With V trimmed by 4 bases and J by 4 bases, 5 bases remained unmatched. Germline CDR1 is SEHNR and CDR2 is FQNEAQ (reference sequence). The CDR3 sequence is CASSWDRGADTQYF. CDR3 DNA: TGTGCCAGCAGCTGGGACAGAGGGGCAGATACGCAGTATTTT.

The gene calls are TRBV9 and TRBJ2-1, with D unclear. CDR1 and CDR2 (germline): SGDLS, YYNGEE. The CDR3 length is 13 residues. Trimming cost V 1 base and J 1 base, with 3 bases left between them. CDR3 DNA: TGTGCCAGCAGCGTAACATCCTACAATGAGCAGTTCTTC. Its translation: CASSVTSYNEQFF.

This clone was seen once. Other DNA sequences in the sample encode the same CDR3. The chain is built from TRBV19 and TRBJ1-1; 9 bases line up with TRBD1. From germline, CDR1 is LNHDA and CDR2 SQIVND (reference sequence). Trimming at V came to 6 bases and at J to 5 bases, leaving 10 bases not matched to a gene. The CDR3 is made up of 15 amino acids. CDR3 residues: CASSTGTGRGTEAFF. The DNA of the CDR3 is TGTGCCAGTAGCACCGGGACAGGGAGGGGAACTGAAGCTTTCTTT.

The chain couples TRBV5-1 to TRBJ2-3; the match to TRBD2 covers 8 bases. The CDR3 spans 15 residues. Per the germline V gene, CDR1 is SGHRS and CDR2 is YFSETQ. V was pared by 1 base and J by 2 bases, with 3 bases of the junction left unmatched. The CDR3 nucleotides are TGCGCCAGCAGCTTGTGGGGACTAGACACAGATACGCAGTATTTT. Residues: CASSLWGLDTDTQYF.

CDR3 loop: CASSTRPSRQGATYEQYF. The CDR3 region has the DNA TGTGCCAGTAGTACCCGCCCCTCTAGACAGGGGGCAACGTACGAGCAGTACTTC. This chain uses TRBV19 with TRBJ2-7; 10 bases agree with TRBD1. Germline loops: CDR1 LNHDA, CDR2 SQIVND (reference sequence). The trim removed 4 bases at V and 4 bases at J, leaving 16 bases unmatched. The CDR3 is made up of 18 amino acids.

V is TRBV6-2 or TRBV6-3 and J is TRBJ2-2, with TRBD2 matching over 9 bases. V gave up 4 bases and J gave up 1 base; unmatched junction bases: 4. The CDR3 runs to 16 residues. Germline V gene data show CDR1 as MNHEY and CDR2 as SVGEGT. The CDR3 spells CASSLRGGLNTGELFF. The CDR3, as DNA: TGTGCCAGCAGTTTGCGGGGGGGCTTGAACACCGGGGAGCTGTTTTTT.